This T cell receptor beta chain appears in the sequencing data of a study of shared clonotypes between healthy human individuals. Study observations and caveats: Limitation of the genetic and exposure-history diversity represented came from the few donors.

In regard to this clone: Its matching antigen is unknown.

It was across several immunoSEQ plates that each subset's genomic DNA was evenly split. Some clones are missing from TCRdb's copy, which holds only in-frame ones; the method was immunoSEQ multiplex PCR. In the table there are about 600,000 clones, roughly four fifths of which are singletons. V lost 5 bases to trimming and J lost 2 bases, with 8 bases between them. Germline V gene data show CDR1 as MDHEN and CDR2 as SYDVKM. CDR3 length equals 13 residues. The genes are TRBV28 and TRBJ2-3, with D uncertain. This TCR derives from a woman in her 40s in good health. Some clones in this sample may be carry-over from other donors' samples. The specimen was PBMCs. DNA for the CDR3: TGTGCCAGCAGTCCGAGGCTCACAGATACGCAGTATTTT. Its translation is CASSPRLTDTQYF. Drawing the rest from reference TRBV28 and TRBJ2-3, the complete variable domain is DVKVTQSSRYLVKRTGEKVFLECVQDMDHENMFWYRQDPGLGLRLIYFSYDVKMKEKGDIPEGYSVSREKKERFSLILESASTNQTSMYLCASSPRLTDTQYFGPGTRLTVL.